These 8 T cell receptor beta chains were all obtained from the same sample, sequenced in a study of T cells after yellow fever vaccination. MiXCR, applied by TCRdb to the 5' RACE reads, yields one record per CDR3 protein. The table has 100,000 or so distinct CDR3 sequences, roughly 10% seen once. The source was CD8+ T cells not binding an NS4B(214-222) dextramer, sorted from PBMCs, collected roughly 15 days after the first yellow fever vaccination. The receptors come from a young man who received the YFV17D yellow fever vaccine.

This clonotype was counted only a few times. This chain uses TRBV7-6 with TRBJ2-2; no reliable D call. CDR1 SGHVS and CDR2 FNYEAQ come from the germline V gene. The CDR3 length is 15 residues. Deletions cut 4 bases from V and 0 bases from J, with 9 bases between. CDR3 coding DNA: TGTGCCAGCAGCTCGGACCCTGCGAACACCGGGGAGCTGTTTTTT. Its protein is CASSSDPANTGELFF.

The chain couples TRBV11-2 to TRBJ2-3, with a possible D match to TRBD2 (7 bases). The V gene's germline CDR1 is SGHAT and CDR2 FQNNGV. Trimming shortened V by 5 bases and J by 0 bases, and 15 bases separated the two germline ends. CDR3 length: 16 residues. CDR3 sequence: CASSPGGGRSTDTQYF. In DNA, the CDR3 is TGTGCCAGCAGCCCCGGCGGGGGCCGAAGCACAGATACGCAGTATTTT.

Notes on this clonotype: Germline and junction disagree at one end, which may indicate a read error. The chain employs TRBV7-1 and TRBJ1-2; tentatively, D is TRBD1 (5 bases). TRBV7-1 belongs to the ORF category, with a function that is uncertain. The CDR3 runs to 11 residues. CDR3 region: CASGPGFSCSF. The CDR3 DNA reads as TGTGCCAGCGGTCCAGGGTTTAGCTGCTCCTTC.

This clonotype was found many times. The CDR3 is CASSQGYKPSSYNSPLHF. CDR3 bases: TGCGCCAGCAGCCAAGGGTACAAACCGAGCTCCTATAATTCACCCCTCCACTTT. The chain links TRBV4-3 to TRBJ1-6; no firm D call. Trimming left V 1 base short and J 0 bases short, with 13 bases between. This CDR3 comprises 18 residues. Germline V gene data show CDR1 as LGHNA and CDR2 as YSLEER.

This clonotype was observed a handful of times. V and J are TRBV4-3 and TRBJ1-1, with a possible D match to TRBD1 (5 bases). This CDR3 is built from 15 residues. Germline V gene sequence: CDR1 LGHNA, CDR2 YSLEER. V dropped 4 bases and J dropped 3 bases, with 15 bases sitting between them. The CDR3 DNA reads TGCGCCAGCAGCCTGAAATTCGCGGGGGACACTGAAGCTTTCTTT. Protein: CASSLKFAGDTEAFF.

The chain has TRBV7-9 and TRBJ2-5; 7 bases are shared with TRBD2. Trimming at V came to 2 bases and at J to 5 bases, leaving 5 bases not matched to a gene. Germline V gene data show CDR1 as SEHNR and CDR2 as FQNEAQ (reference sequence). CDR3 length: 14 residues. CDR3: CASSLITAGETQYF. The CDR3 DNA reads as TGTGCCAGCAGCTTAATAACAGCGGGGGAGACCCAGTACTTC.

This clonotype was observed at least ten times. V is TRBV4-3 and J is TRBJ1-6; the D is unclear. Germline V lookup: CDR1 LGHNA, CDR2 YSLEER. This CDR3 has 15 amino acids. V lost 0 bases, J lost 6 bases, and 9 bases lay in between. The CDR3 sequence is CASSQDGETNSPLHF. Written as DNA, the CDR3 is TGCGCCAGCAGCCAAGATGGGGAGACTAATTCACCCCTCCACTTT.

There are a few counts of this clonotype. This sequence joins TRBV5-4 and TRBJ2-5, with no clear D. Between the trimmed V and J ends, which lost 2 bases and 2 bases, there was a span of 10 bases. CDR3 size: 14 residues. Germline CDR1 reads SGHNT; CDR2 reads YYREEE (reference sequence). CDR3 sequence: CASSFPGPQETQYF. The CDR3 region has the DNA TGTGCCAGCAGCTTTCCTGGCCCGCAAGAGACCCAGTACTTC.